These 17 T cell receptor beta chains were sequenced from one sample in a study of blood T cells in healthy people across ages. A second roughly 6 to 11 cycle PCR used barcoded and J-beta primers. Using its own MiXCR run on the 5' RACE reads, TCRdb lists one record per CDR3 protein. The sample has under 1,100,000 distinct CDR3 sequences, about 23% seen once; the top ten hold about 0.69%. This same sample was also taken into another study, of T cells of mothers and their children.

Material for sequencing was blood. The origin of the receptors is a girl aged 2-10 years in good health.

On this clonotype itself: It may be a read error: a sequence one base away is much more abundant. This chain links TRBV29-1 with TRBJ2-7; tentatively, D is TRBD2 (5 bases). The CDR3 is made up of 12 amino acids. Germline-derived CDR1 and CDR2 are SQVTM and ANQGSEA. In DNA, the CDR3 is TGCAGCGTTGAACCATCTCCCAATGAGCGGTTCTTC. It translates to CSVEPSPNERFF.

The chain recombines TRBV5-6 with TRBJ2-3; 10 nucleotides agree with TRBD2. This CDR3 is 16 amino acids long. V was pared by 1 base and J by 2 bases, with 4 bases of the junction left unmatched. Germline lookup yields CDR1 SGHDT and CDR2 YYEEEE. The CDR3 reads CASSLPSGGVTDTQYF. CDR3 DNA: TGTGCCAGCAGCTTGCCTAGCGGGGGCGTCACAGATACGCAGTATTTT.

This clonotype was seen more than once but under ten times. This rearrangement joins TRBV11-2 to TRBJ2-3; 8 bases agree with TRBD2. V gave up 3 bases and J gave up 4 bases; unmatched junction bases: 6. The V gene's germline CDR1 is SGHAT and CDR2 FQNNGV. The length of the CDR3 is 15 residues. CDR3 sequence: CASSFGRGGADTQYF. CDR3 sequence (DNA): TGTGCCAGCAGCTTTGGACGGGGGGGCGCAGATACGCAGTATTTT.

This chain uses TRBV10-3 with TRBJ1-6; D is uncertain. The CDR3 sequence is 13 residues long. V lost 10 bases and J lost 8, with 15 bases in between. The germline V gene has CDR1 ENHRY and CDR2 SYGVKD. The CDR3 DNA is TGTGCCACCTTTAAGGGCGGGGATTCACCCCTCCACTTT. Amino acids: CATFKGGDSPLHF.

This clonotype was counted only a few times. The chain has TRBV7-8 and TRBJ2-4; 7 positions agree with TRBD1. CDR1 is SGHVS and CDR2 is FQNEAQ in the germline V gene. J was trimmed by 5 bases and V by 5 bases; bases with no gene match: 6. CDR3 length: 14 amino acids. The CDR3 spells CASSTRTGQNIQYF. Written as DNA, the CDR3 is TGTGCCAGCAGCACCCGGACAGGACAAAACATTCAGTACTTC.

This clonotype was counted between two and nine times. This chain connects TRBV25-1 to TRBJ2-5; no firm D call. The end of the DNA is better explained by TRBJ2-1, so the J call may be wrong. The CDR3 has 16 amino acids. Germline CDR1 reads MGHDK; CDR2 reads SYGVNS. The CDR3 here is CASSGARFSHVNEQFF. The CDR3 DNA reads TGTGCCAGCAGTGGGGCGAGATTTAGTCACGTAAATGAGCAGTTCTTC.

The V and J genes are TRBV7-8 and TRBJ1-5; 7 positions agree with TRBD1. The CDR3 is 16 residues long. CDR1 and CDR2 (germline): SGHVS, FQNEAQ. The ends lost 6 bases at V and 7 bases at J; junction bases unmatched: 15. As DNA, the CDR3 is TGTGCCAGCAGTCGCAGAAGTAGGACAGGTCACCAGCCCCAGCATTTT. Its translation is CASSRRSRTGHQPQHF.

V usage is TRBV12-3 or TRBV12-4 and J usage is TRBJ2-2; maybe TRBD1 (6 bases). The CDR3 sequence is 19 residues long. Trimming shortened V by 5 bases and J by 3 bases, and 25 bases separated the two germline ends. CDR3 in DNA: TGTGCCAGCAGTCCCAGGGGTGGGACCAGGGCGCATGACACCGGGGAGCTGTTTTTT. Amino acids: CASSPRGGTRAHDTGELFF.

This clonotype was seen more than once but under ten times. V usage is TRBV4-2 and J usage is TRBJ2-7; D assignment may be TRBD1 or TRBD2 (5 bases each). CDR3 length: 15 amino acids. Germline-derived CDR1 and CDR2 are LGHNA and YNFKEQ. Trimming removed 5 bases from V and 9 bases from J, with 23 bases in between. The CDR3 region has the DNA TGTGCCAGCAGCGGGCTGGGGGTAGGGAGCACAGTGCAGTACTTC. Its protein is CASSGLGVGSTVQYF.

Only a few counts were recorded for this clonotype. The CDR3 DNA sequence: TGTGCCAGCACAAGACTATCGACAGATACGCAGTATTTT. Amino acid sequence: CASTRLSTDTQYF. The chain recombines TRBV6-5 with TRBJ2-3; the D gene is possibly TRBD2 (5 bases). Germline V gives CDR1 MNHEY, CDR2 SVGAGI. The CDR3 loop spans 13 amino acids. The V end was cut by 7 bases, the J end by 3 bases, with 11 bases between.

The gene calls are TRBV4-2 and TRBJ2-5; 11 nucleotides agree with TRBD2. The ends lost 0 bases at V and 2 bases at J; junction bases unmatched: 8. This CDR3 has 18 residues. The germline CDR1 and CDR2 sequences are LGHNA and YNFKEQ. The CDR3 spells CASSQEEKLAGDQETQYF. Written as DNA, the CDR3 is TGTGCCAGCAGCCAAGAGGAGAAACTAGCGGGGGATCAAGAGACCCAGTACTTC.

The chain uses TRBV2 and TRBJ2-7, with 8 nucleotides matching TRBD1. With V trimmed by 7 bases and J by 4 bases, 12 bases remained unmatched. Per the germline V gene, CDR1 is SNHLY and CDR2 is FYNNEI. This CDR3 region has 15 residues. The CDR3 DNA reads TGTGCCAGCACTGGGGACAGGTATGGACCTTACGAGCAGTACTTC. Protein: CASTGDRYGPYEQYF.

The rearrangement links TRBV4-2 to TRBJ2-3; D call uncertain. The CDR3 runs to 15 residues. Trimming shortened V by 1 base and J by 4 bases, and 12 bases separated the two germline ends. Germline V gene data show CDR1 as LGHNA and CDR2 as YNFKEQ. The CDR3 bases are TGTGCCAGCAGCCAAGCGGCGGCCGTCGCAGATACGCAGTATTTT. It translates to CASSQAAAVADTQYF.

The genes are TRBV7-2 and TRBJ2-5; D is unresolved. Trimming removed 1 base at V and 6 bases at J, with 9 bases between. Germline assignment: CDR1 SGHTA and CDR2 FQGNSA. The CDR3 length is 13 residues. In DNA form, the CDR3 reads TGTGCCAGCAGCTTAGATAGGGTACAGACCCAGTACTTC. Amino acids: CASSLDRVQTQYF.

This clonotype occurred a few times. This chain connects TRBV20-1 to TRBJ2-3, with 9 bases aligning to TRBD2. The germline V gene has CDR1 DFQATT and CDR2 SNEGSKA (reference sequence). V dropped 4 bases and J dropped 4; count of bases not matched to a gene: 3. The CDR3 covers 13 residues. The CDR3 sequence is CSAIRTSADTQYF. CDR3 nucleotides: TGCAGTGCTATTAGGACTAGCGCAGATACGCAGTATTTT.

The chain joins TRBV6-2 or TRBV6-3 to TRBJ2-3, with TRBD2 matching over 13 bases. The CDR3 is made up of 16 amino acids. Losses at the gene ends were 6 bases for V and 3 bases for J; bases not matched to a gene: 6. Germline V lookup: CDR1 MNHEY, CDR2 SVGEGT. Here the CDR3 DNA reads TGTGCCAGCAGCGATCCGGGACTAGCGGGGACAGATACGCAGTATTTT. This encodes CASSDPGLAGTDTQYF.

This clonotype showed up just a few times. This chain connects TRBV6-6 to TRBJ2-5; D not resolved. Trimming took off 7 bases at V and 3 bases at J, with 12 bases between the two ends. This CDR3 has 13 amino acids. Germline CDR1 is MNHNY and CDR2 is SVGAGI (reference sequence). DNA of the CDR3: TGTGCCAGCACCAGCTTGAAGGAAGAGACCCAGTACTTC. Translated: CASTSLKEETQYF.